Here is one TCR beta chain with its context. CDR3 size: 17 residues. V dropped 5 bases and J dropped 7; count of bases not matched to a gene: 9. Germline lookup yields CDR1 SGHTA and CDR2 FQGNSA. Profiling relied on immunoSEQ multiplex PCR, and the TCRdb table lists in-frame clones only, not all of them. This sample carries around 170,000 clones, around nine tenths of them seen once, and the ten largest clones take about 1.4%. The data stem from a study of control samples from healthy donors and cancer patients. This TCR came from a man aged 25 to 45 in good health. Material for sequencing was blood. The chain employs TRBV7-2 and TRBJ2-2; 14 nucleotides agree with TRBD2. The DNA for the CDR3 is TGTGCCAGCAGCAGAGAGACTAGCGGGGGGGCACGCGGGGAGCTGTTTTTT. Amino acids: CASSRETSGGARGELFF.